This is a list of T cell receptor beta chains from one sample in a study of regulatory T cells in long-lasting Graves disease. TCRdb called the multiplex PCR reads again in MiXCR, with one record for every CDR3 protein. Of about 450,000 distinct CDR3 sequences listed, around 24% are singletons. The sample in question was peripheral blood mononuclear cells (PBMCs), obtained when the disease was refractory, from a patient treated with antithyroid drugs. The receptors come from a female donor with Graves disease. The CDR3 runs from the conserved cysteine through the conserved F or W. D genes are given only for firm matches. Only part of the rows carry a size: once, few, many, or a class if the clone is expanded.

>TRBV15|.|many|TRBJ2-7
CATSRGLRIEGEQYF
TGTGCCACCAGCAGGGGACTGAGGATCGAAGGCGAGCAGTACTTC
>TRBV2|.|many|TRBJ1-5
CASKGREGQPQHF
TGTGCCAGCAAGGGCAGGGAGGGTCAGCCCCAGCATTTT
>TRBV24-1|.|many|TRBJ2-2
CATSSLENTGELFF
TGTGCCACCAGTTCTCTGGAGAACACCGGGGAGCTGTTTTTT
>TRBV12-3/TRBV12-4|.|many|TRBJ1-2
CASSPQGIGYTF
TGTGCCAGCAGCCCTCAGGGAATAGGCTACACCTTC
>TRBV5-1|.|.|TRBJ2-5
CASSLSGFQETQYF
TGCGCCAGCAGCCTTAGTGGGTTTCAAGAGACCCAGTACTTC
>TRBV9|.|once|TRBJ1-2
CASSVDEGKGYTF
TGTGCCAGCAGCGTAGATGAGGGTAAAGGCTACACCTTC
>TRBV19|TRBD1|few|TRBJ1-1
CASSMGTGMNTEAFF
TGTGCCAGTAGTATGGGGACAGGGATGAACACTGAAGCTTTCTTT
>TRBV24-1|TRBD2|many|TRBJ2-1
CATSDPPGLAGSYNEQFF
TGTGCCACCAGTGATCCGCCGGGACTAGCGGGGTCCTACAATGAGCAGTTCTTC
>TRBV13|TRBD1|.|TRBJ1-1
CASSPGQVGNTEAFF
TGTGCCAGCAGCCCGGGACAGGTGGGGAACACTGAAGCTTTCTTT
>TRBV28|.|many|TRBJ2-7
CASSLSEEQYF
TGTGCCAGCAGTTTAAGTGAGGAGCAGTACTTC
>TRBV3-1|.|few|TRBJ1-4
CASSQEWGYGEKLFF
TGTGCCAGCAGCCAAGAGTGGGGTTATGGTGAAAAACTGTTTTTT
>TRBV2|TRBD1|many|TRBJ1-3
CASRDSTGSGNTIYF
TGTGCCAGCAGGGATTCGACAGGGAGTGGAAACACCATATATTTT
>TRBV12-3/TRBV12-4|.|.|TRBJ2-2
CASSLVGGELFF
TGTGCCAGCAGTTTAGTTGGCGGGGAGCTGTTTTTT
>TRBV7-2|.|.|TRBJ2-7
CASSPVRTAYEQYF
TGTGCCAGCAGCCCTGTGAGGACGGCCTACGAGCAGTACTTC
>TRBV27|TRBD1|many|TRBJ1-1
CASSSKDRGWWTEAFF
TGTGCCAGCAGTTCGAAGGACAGGGGGTGGTGGACTGAAGCTTTCTTT
>TRBV6-2/TRBV6-3|TRBD1|few|TRBJ2-5
CASSAETGSGETQYF
TGTGCCAGCAGTGCCGAGACAGGGTCGGGAGAGACCCAGTACTTC
>TRBV5-1|.|few|TRBJ1-2
CASSLGGADYGYTF
TGCGCCAGCAGCCTGGGGGGGGCTGACTATGGCTACACCTTC
>TRBV6-9|TRBD2|.|TRBJ2-5
CASSYSSGRAVETQYF
TGTGCCAGCAGTTACTCTAGCGGGAGGGCCGTAGAGACCCAGTACTTC
>TRBV6-2/TRBV6-3|.|.|TRBJ2-7
CASSYSDGGYEQYF
TGTGCCAGCAGTTACTCGGACGGAGGCTACGAGCAGTACTTC
>TRBV6-2/TRBV6-3|.|.|TRBJ1-5
CASSLGVTGNQPQHF
TGTGCCAGCAGCCTCGGCGTAACGGGGAATCAGCCCCAGCATTTT
>TRBV6-1|TRBD2|.|TRBJ2-1
CASRGLADNEQFF
TGTGCCAGCAGAGGACTAGCCGACAATGAGCAGTTCTTC
>TRBV6-1|TRBD1|many|TRBJ2-7
CASTDRGNEQYF
TGTGCCAGCACGGACAGGGGCAACGAGCAGTACTTC
>TRBV20-1|TRBD2|.|TRBJ2-7
CSAPTKLAGRPYEQYF
TGCAGTGCTCCTACTAAACTAGCGGGGAGACCTTACGAGCAGTACTTC